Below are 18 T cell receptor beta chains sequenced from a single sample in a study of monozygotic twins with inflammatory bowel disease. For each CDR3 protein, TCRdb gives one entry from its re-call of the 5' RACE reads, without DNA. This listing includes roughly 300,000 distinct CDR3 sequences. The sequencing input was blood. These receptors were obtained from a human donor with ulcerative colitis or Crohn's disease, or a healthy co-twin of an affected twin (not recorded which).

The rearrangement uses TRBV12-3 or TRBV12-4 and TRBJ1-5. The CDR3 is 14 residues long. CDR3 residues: CASSLAAYNQPQHF.

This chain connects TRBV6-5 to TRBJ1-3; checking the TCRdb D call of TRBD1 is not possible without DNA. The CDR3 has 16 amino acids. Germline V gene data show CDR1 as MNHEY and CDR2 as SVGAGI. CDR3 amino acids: CASSFSGAGSGNTIYF.

The CDR3 spells CASSQETSGFSYEQYF. The chain carries TRBV4-2 and TRBJ2-7; TCRdb names TRBD2, which stays unverified in the absence of DNA. The CDR3 runs 16 residues. Germline V gene data show CDR1 as LGHNA and CDR2 as YNFKEQ.

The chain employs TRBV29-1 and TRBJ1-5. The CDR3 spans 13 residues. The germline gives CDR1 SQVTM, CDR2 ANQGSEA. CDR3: CSVETERNQPQHF. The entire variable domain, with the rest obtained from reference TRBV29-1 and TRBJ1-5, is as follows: SAVISQKPSRDICQRGTSLTIQCQVDSQVTMMFWYRQQPGQSLTLIATANQGSEATYESGFVIDKFPISRPNLTFSTLTVSNMSPEDSSIYLCSVETERNQPQHFGDGTRLSIL.

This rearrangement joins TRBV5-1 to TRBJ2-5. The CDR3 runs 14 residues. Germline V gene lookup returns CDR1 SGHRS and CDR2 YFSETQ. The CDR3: CASSFGQHQETQYF. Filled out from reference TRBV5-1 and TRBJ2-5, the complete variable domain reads KAGVTQTPRYLIKTRGQQVTLSCSPISGHRSVSWYQQTPGQGLQFLFEYFSETQRNKGNFPGRFSGRQFSNSRSEMNVSTLELGDSALYLCASSFGQHQETQYFGPGTRLLVL.

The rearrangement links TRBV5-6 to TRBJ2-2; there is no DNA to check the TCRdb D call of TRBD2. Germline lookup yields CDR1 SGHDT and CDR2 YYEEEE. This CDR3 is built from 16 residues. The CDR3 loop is CASSLDGGPSTGELFF. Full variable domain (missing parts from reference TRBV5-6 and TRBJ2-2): DAGVTQSPTHLIKTRGQQVTLRCSPKSGHDTVSWYQQALGQGPQFIFQYYEEEERQRGNFPDRFSGHQFPNYSSELNVNALLLGDSALYLCASSLDGGPSTGELFFGEGSRLTVL.

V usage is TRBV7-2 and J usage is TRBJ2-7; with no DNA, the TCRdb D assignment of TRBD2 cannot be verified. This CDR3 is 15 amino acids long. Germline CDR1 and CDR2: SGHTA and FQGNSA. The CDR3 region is CASSLRAQPSYEQYF.

The CDR3 region is CASSMTGWGTGELFF. The genes are TRBV19 and TRBJ2-2; absent DNA, TCRdb's TRBD1 call cannot be checked. The CDR3 runs to 15 residues. Germline CDR1 LNHDA, CDR2 SQIVND (reference sequence).

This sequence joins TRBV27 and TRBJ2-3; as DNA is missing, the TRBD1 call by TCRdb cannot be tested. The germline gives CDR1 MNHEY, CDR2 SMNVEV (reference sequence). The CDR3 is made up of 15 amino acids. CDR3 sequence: CASSSAGQSTDTQYF.

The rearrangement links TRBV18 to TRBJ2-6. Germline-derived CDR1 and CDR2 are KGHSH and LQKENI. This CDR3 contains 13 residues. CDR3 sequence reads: CASSPSGANVLTF.

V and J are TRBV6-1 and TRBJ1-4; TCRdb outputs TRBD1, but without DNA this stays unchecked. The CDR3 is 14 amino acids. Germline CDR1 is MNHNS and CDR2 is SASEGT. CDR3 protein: CASSEGQANEKLFF.

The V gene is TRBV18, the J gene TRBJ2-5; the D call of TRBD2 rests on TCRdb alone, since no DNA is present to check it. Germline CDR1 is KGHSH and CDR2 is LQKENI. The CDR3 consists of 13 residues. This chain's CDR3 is CASSPPPRETQYF.

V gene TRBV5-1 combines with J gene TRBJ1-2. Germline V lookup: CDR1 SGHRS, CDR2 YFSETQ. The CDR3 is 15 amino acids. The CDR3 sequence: CASSPAEGRNYGYTF.

CDR3 in amino acids: CASSLPPSGGHNEQFF. J is TRBJ2-1 and V is TRBV5-1; TCRdb's D gene call, TRBD2, goes unchecked for lack of DNA. The CDR3 extends over 16 amino acids. CDR1 is SGHRS, CDR2 YFSETQ, per germline.

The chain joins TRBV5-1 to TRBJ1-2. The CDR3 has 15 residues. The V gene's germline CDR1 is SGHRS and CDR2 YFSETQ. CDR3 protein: CASSLAAGWNYGYTF.

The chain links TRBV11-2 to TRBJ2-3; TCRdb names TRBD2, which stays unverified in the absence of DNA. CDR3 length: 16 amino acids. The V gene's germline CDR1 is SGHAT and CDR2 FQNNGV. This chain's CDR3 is CASSFRVAGRRDTQYF. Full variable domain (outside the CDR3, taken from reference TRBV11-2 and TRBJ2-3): EAGVAQSPRYKIIEKRQSVAFWCNPISGHATLYWYQQILGQGPKLLIQFQNNGVVDDSQLPKDRFSAERLKGVDSTLKIQPAKLEDSAVYLCASSFRVAGRRDTQYFGPGTRLTVL.

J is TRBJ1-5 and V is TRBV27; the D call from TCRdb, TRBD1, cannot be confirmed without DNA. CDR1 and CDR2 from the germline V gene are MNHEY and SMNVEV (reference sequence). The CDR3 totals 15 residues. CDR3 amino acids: CASTPGTGGNQPQHF.

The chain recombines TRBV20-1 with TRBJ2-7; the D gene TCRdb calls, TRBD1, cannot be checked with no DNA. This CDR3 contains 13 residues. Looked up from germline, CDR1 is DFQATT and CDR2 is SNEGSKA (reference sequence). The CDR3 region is CSVDGTLNYEQYF.